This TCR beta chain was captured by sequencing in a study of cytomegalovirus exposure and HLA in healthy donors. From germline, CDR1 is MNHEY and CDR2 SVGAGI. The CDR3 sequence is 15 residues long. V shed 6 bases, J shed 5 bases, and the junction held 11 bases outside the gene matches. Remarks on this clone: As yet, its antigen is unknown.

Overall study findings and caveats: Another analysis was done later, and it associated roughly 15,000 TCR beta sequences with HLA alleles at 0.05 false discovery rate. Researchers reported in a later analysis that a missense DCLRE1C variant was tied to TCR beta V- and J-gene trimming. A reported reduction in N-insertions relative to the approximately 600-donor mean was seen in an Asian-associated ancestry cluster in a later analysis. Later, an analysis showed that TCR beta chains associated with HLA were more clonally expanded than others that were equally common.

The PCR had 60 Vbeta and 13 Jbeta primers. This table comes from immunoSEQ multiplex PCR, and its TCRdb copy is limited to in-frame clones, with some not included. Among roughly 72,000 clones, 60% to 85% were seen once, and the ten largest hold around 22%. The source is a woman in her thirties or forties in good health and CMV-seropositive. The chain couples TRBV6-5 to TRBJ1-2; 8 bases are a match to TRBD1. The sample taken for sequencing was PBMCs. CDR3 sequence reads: CASRPGQGWSYGYTF. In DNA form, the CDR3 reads TGTGCCAGCAGACCCGGACAGGGTTGGTCTTATGGCTACACCTTC.